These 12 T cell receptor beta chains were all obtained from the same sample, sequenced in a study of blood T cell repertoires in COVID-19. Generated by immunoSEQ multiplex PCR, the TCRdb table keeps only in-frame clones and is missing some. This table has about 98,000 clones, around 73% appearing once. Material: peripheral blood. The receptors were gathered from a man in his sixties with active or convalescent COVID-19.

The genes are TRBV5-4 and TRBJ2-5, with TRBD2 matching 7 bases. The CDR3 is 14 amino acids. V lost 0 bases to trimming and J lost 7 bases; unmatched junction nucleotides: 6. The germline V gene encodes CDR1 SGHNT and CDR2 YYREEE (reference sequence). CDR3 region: CASSLGTSSVTQYF. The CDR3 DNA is TGTGCCAGCAGCTTGGGGACTAGTTCGGTGACCCAGTACTTC.

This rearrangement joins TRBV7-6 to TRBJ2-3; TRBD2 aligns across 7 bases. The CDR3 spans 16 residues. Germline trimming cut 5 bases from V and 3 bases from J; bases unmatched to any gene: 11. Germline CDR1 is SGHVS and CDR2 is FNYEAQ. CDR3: CASSQRVAGVTDTQYF. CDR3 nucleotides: TGTGCCAGCAGCCAAAGAGTGGCGGGAGTAACAGATACGCAGTATTTT.

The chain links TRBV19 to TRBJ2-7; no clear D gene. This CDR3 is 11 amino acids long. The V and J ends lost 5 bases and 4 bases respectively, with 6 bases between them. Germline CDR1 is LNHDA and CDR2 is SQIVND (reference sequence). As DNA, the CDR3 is TGTGCCAGTAGTTCACAATACGAGCAGTACTTC. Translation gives CASSSQYEQYF.

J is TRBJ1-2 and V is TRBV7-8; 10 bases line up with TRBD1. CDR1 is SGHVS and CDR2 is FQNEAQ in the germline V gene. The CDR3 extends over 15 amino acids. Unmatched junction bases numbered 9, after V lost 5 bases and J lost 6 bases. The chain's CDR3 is CASSKSTGGADGYTF. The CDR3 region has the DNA TGTGCCAGCAGCAAATCGACAGGGGGCGCCGATGGCTACACCTTC.

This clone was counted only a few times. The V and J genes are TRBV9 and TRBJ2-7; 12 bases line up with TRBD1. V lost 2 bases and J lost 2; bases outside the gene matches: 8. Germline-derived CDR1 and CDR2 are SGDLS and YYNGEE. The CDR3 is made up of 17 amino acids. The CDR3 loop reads CASSVSGTGGDPYEQYF. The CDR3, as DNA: TGTGCCAGCAGCGTGTCCGGGACAGGGGGCGACCCCTACGAGCAGTACTTC.

The CDR3 nucleotides read TGTGCCAGCAGAGAAACCCAATTCGGTCTCACAGATACGCAGTATTTT. Amino acids: CASRETQFGLTDTQYF. The chain combines TRBV3-1 (or the pseudogene TRBV3-2) with TRBJ2-3, with D unresolved. The germline V gene encodes CDR1 LGHDT and CDR2 YNNKEL (reference sequence). Trimming cost V 6 bases and J 2 bases, with 18 bases left between them. The CDR3 spans 16 residues.

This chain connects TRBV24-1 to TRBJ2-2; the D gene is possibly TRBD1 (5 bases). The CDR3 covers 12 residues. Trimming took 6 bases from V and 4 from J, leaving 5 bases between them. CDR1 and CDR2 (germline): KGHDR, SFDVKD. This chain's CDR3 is CATSQGTGELFF. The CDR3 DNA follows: TGTGCCACCAGTCAGGGCACCGGGGAGCTGTTTTTT.

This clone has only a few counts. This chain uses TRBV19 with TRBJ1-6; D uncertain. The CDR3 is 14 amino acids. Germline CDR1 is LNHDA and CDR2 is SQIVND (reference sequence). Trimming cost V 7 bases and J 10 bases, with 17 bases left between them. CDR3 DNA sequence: TGTGCCAGTACCCTGAGTGGAGGACGATCACCCCTCCACTTT. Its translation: CASTLSGGRSPLHF.

CDR3 amino acids: CASSFEGAGEQYF. CDR3 nucleotide sequence: TGTGCCAGCAGTTTTGAGGGGGCCGGCGAGCAGTACTTC. The chain recombines TRBV6-6 with TRBJ2-7; 7 nucleotides align to TRBD1. This CDR3 has 13 residues. Trimming took 4 bases from V and 6 from J; bases not matched to a gene: 6. From germline, CDR1 is MNHNY and CDR2 SVGAGI (reference sequence).

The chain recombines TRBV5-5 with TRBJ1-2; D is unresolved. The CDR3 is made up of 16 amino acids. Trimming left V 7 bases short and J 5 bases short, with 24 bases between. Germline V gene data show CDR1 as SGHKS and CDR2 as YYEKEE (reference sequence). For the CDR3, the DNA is TGTGCCAGCGGAGGTGAATCCGAGGGCAATGGGTATGGCTACACCTTC. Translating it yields CASGGESEGNGYGYTF.

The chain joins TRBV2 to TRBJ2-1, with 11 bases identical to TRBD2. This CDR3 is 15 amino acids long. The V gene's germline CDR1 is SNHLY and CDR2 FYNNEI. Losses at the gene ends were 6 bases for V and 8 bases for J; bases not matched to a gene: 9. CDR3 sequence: CASRVGLAALDEQFF. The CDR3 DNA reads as TGTGCCAGCAGGGTGGGACTAGCGGCCCTCGATGAGCAGTTCTTC.

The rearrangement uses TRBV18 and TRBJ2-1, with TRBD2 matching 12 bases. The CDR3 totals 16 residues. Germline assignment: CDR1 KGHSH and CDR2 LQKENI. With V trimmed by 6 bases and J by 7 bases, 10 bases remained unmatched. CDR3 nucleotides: TGTGCCAGCTCCACCAATCTAGCGGGAGGGCCTAATGAGCAGTTCTTC. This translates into CASSTNLAGGPNEQFF.